This T cell receptor beta chain was retrieved from a study of CD8+CD57+ T cells in acquired aplastic anemia. Study-wide background: Average DNA yield from sorted CD4+ and CD8+ cells was roughly 3.1 ug.

Genomic DNA was employed as the template in profiling TCR beta VDJ and CDR3. TCRdb re-called the reads through MiXCR, storing one row per CDR3 protein. The profile shows 200,000 or so distinct CDR3 sequences, around three fifths of them singletons. The germline V gene encodes CDR1 SNHLY and CDR2 FYNNEI. The CDR3 consists of 12 residues. Between the trimmed V and J ends, which lost 5 bases and 4 bases, there was a span of 6 bases. By flow cytometry, patients selected for sequencing had shown an expansion of CD8+CD57+ cells. Severe acquired aplastic anemia affected all patients. When blood sampling took place, the patients had received no therapy.

The sequenced material came from sorted CD4+, CD8+, or CD8+CD57+ T cells (not recorded which) from PBMCs. The chain couples TRBV2 to TRBJ1-3; D call uncertain. This sequence was found in a human donor with aplastic anemia. In DNA form, the CDR3 reads TGTGCCAGCAGTTGGGGAGGAAACACCATATATTTT. This sequence encodes CASSWGGNTIYF. The full variable domain, rest sourced from reference TRBV2 and TRBJ1-3, is EPEVTQTPSHQVTQMGQEVILRCVPISNHLYFYWYRQILGQKVEFLVSFYNNEISEKSEIFDDQFSVERPDGSNFTLKIRSTKLEDSAMYFCASSWGGNTIYFGEGSWLTVV.